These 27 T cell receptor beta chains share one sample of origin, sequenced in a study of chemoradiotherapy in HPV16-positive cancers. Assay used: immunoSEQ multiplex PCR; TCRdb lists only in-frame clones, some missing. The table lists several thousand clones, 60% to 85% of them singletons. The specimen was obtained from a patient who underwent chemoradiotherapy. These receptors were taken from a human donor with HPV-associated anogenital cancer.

CDR3 nucleotide sequence: TGTGCCAGCAGCTTTACGGGCGGACAGAGCGGTGAAAAACTGTTTTTT. Translated: CASSFTGGQSGEKLFF. V gene TRBV7-9 combines with J gene TRBJ1-4; D perhaps matches TRBD1 (6 bases). This CDR3 spans 16 amino acids. V was shortened by 3 bases and J by 7 bases, with 18 bases between the two germline ends. The germline V gene has CDR1 SEHNR and CDR2 FQNEAQ (reference sequence).

The CDR3 nucleotides are TGTGCCAGCAGCTATGAGGGGGCCGGTGAAGCTTTCTTT. Protein: CASSYEGAGEAFF. The chain has TRBV7-3 and TRBJ1-1, with 7 bases identical to TRBD1. This CDR3 region has 13 residues. Germline CDR1 reads SGHTA; CDR2 reads FQGTGA. Unmatched junction bases numbered 6, after V lost 4 bases and J lost 7 bases.

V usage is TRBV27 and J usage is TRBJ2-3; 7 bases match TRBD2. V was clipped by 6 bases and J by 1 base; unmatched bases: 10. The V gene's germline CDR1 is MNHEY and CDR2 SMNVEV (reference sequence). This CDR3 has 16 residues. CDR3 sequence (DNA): TGTGCCAGCAGCACCTGGGGAGGGCATGGCACAGATACGCAGTATTTT. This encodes CASSTWGGHGTDTQYF.

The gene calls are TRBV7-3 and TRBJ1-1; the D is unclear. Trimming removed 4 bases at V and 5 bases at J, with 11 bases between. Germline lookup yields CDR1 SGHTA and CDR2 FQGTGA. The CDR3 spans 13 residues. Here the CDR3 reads CASSSPGRTEAFF. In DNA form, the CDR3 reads TGTGCCAGCAGCTCCCCCGGGAGGACTGAAGCTTTCTTT.

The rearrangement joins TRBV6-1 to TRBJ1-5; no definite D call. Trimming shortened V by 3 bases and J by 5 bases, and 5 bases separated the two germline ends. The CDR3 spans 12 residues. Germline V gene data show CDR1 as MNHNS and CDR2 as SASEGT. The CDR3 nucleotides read TGTGCCAGCAGTGACACCTATCAGCCCCAGCATTTT. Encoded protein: CASSDTYQPQHF.

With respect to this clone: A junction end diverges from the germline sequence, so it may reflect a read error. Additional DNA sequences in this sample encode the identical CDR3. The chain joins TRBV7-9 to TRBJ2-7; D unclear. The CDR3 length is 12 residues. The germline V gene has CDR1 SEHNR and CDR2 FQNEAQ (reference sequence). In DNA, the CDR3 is TGTGCCAGCAGCTTAGTCTCCTACGAGCAGTATTTC. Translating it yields CASSLVSYEQYF.

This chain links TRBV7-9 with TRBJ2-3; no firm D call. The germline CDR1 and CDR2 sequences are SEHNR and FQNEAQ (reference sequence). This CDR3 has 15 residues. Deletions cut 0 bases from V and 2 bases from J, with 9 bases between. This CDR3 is CASSLAVLPTDTQYF. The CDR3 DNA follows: TGTGCCAGCAGCTTAGCGGTCCTGCCCACAGATACGCAGTATTTT.

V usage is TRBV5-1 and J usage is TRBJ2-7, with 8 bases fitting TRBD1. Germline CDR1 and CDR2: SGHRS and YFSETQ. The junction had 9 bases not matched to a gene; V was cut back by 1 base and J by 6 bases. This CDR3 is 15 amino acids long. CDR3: CASSLWQGAEGEQYF. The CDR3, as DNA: TGCGCCAGCAGCTTGTGGCAGGGGGCTGAGGGCGAGCAGTACTTC.

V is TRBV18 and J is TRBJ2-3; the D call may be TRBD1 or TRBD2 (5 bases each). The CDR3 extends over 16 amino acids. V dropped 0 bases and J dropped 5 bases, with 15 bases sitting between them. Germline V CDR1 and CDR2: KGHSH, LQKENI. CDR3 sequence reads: CASSPPERGVEDTQYF. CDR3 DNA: TGTGCCAGCTCACCACCGGAGAGGGGTGTCGAAGATACGCAGTATTTT.

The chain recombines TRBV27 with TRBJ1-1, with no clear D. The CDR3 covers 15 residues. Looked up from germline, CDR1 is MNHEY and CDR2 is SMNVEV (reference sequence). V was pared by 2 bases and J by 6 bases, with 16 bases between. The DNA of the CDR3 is TGTGCCAGCAGTTTAATAGGACCCGCGAAACCTGAAGCTTTCTTT. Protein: CASSLIGPAKPEAFF.

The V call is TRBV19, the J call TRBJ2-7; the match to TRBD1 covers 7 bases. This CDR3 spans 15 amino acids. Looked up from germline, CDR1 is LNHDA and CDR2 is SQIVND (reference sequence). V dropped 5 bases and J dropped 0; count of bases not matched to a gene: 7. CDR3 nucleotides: TGTGCCAGTAGTTGGGGACAGCGATCCTCCTACGAGCAGTACTTC. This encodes CASSWGQRSSYEQYF.

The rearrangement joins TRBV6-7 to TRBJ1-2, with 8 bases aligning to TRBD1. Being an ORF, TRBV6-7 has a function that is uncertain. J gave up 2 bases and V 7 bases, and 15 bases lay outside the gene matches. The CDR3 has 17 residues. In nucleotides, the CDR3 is TGTGCCAGCACGGGAGTCCCCGGGACAGGAGACAACTATGGCTACACCTTC. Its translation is CASTGVPGTGDNYGYTF.

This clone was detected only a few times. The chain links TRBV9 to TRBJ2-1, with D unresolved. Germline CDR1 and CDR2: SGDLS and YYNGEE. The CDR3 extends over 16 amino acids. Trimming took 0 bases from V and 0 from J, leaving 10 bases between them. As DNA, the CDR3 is TGTGCCAGCAGCGTAGATTCCCGTCCCTCCTACAATGAGCAGTTCTTC. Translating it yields CASSVDSRPSYNEQFF.

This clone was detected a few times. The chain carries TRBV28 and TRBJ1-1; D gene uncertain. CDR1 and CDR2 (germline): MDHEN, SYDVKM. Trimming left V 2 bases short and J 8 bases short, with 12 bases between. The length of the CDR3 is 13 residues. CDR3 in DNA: TGTGCCAGCAGTTTACGATTAGTCTTGGAAGCTTTCTTT. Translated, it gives CASSLRLVLEAFF. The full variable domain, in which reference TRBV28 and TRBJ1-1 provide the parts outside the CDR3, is DVKVTQSSRYLVKRTGEKVFLECVQDMDHENMFWYRQDPGLGLRLIYFSYDVKMKEKGDIPEGYSVSREKKERFSLILESASTNQTSMYLCASSLRLVLEAFFGQGTRLTVV.

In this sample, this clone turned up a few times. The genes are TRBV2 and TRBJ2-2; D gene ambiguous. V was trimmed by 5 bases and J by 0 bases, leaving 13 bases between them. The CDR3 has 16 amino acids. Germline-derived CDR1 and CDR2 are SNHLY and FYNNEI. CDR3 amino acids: CASSRLRRSNTGELFF. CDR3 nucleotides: TGTGCCAGCAGTCGCTTACGACGGTCGAACACCGGGGAGCTGTTTTTT.

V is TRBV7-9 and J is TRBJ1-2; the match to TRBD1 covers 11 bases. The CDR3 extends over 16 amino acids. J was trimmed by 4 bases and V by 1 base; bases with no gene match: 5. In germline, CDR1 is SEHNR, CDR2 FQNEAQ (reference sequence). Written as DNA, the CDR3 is TGTGCCAGCAGCTTAGATAGAGGACAGGGGGCCTATGGCTACACCTTC. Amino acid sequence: CASSLDRGQGAYGYTF.

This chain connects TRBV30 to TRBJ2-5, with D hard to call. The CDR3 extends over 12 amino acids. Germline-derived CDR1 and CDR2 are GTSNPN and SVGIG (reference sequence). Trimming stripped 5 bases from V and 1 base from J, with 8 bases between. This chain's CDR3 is CAWGRAQETQYF. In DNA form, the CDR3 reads TGTGCCTGGGGACGGGCCCAAGAGACCCAGTACTTC.

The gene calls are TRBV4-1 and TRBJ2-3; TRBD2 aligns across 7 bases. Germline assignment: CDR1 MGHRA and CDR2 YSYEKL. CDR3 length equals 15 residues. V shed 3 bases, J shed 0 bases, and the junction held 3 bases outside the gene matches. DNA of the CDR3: TGCGCCAGCAGCCACAGCGGGACTAGCACAGATACGCAGTATTTT. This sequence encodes CASSHSGTSTDTQYF.

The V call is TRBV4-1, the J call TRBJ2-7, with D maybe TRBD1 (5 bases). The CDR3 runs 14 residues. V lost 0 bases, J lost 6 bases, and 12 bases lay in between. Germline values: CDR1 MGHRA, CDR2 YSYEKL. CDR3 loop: CASSQEQAAREQYF. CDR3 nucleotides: TGCGCCAGCAGCCAAGAACAGGCTGCGCGCGAGCAGTACTTC.

CDR3 loop: CASSDSGAGDTQYF. CDR3 nucleotides: TGTGCCAGCAGTGACTCGGGGGCCGGAGATACGCAGTATTTT. The chain links TRBV6-4 to TRBJ2-3; perhaps TRBD1 as D (6 bases). Germline lookup yields CDR1 MRHNA and CDR2 SNTAGT. V was shortened by 0 bases and J by 5 bases, with 9 bases between the two germline ends. The CDR3 runs 14 residues.

Written as DNA, the CDR3 is TGTGCCATCAGGGGATTAGCGGGGGAGACCTACAATGAGCAGTTCTTC. The encoded protein is CAIRGLAGETYNEQFF. The chain joins TRBV10-3 to TRBJ2-1; 9 bases align to TRBD2. V shed 6 bases, J shed 2 bases, and the junction held 8 bases outside the gene matches. The CDR3 runs 16 residues. Per the germline V gene, CDR1 is ENHRY and CDR2 is SYGVKD.

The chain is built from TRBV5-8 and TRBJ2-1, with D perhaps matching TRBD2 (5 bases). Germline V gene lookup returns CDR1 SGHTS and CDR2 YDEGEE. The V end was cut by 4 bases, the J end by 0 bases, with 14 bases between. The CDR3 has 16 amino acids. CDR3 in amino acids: CASSPWEPISYNEQFF. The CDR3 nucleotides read TGTGCCAGCAGCCCCTGGGAGCCCATCTCCTACAATGAGCAGTTCTTC.

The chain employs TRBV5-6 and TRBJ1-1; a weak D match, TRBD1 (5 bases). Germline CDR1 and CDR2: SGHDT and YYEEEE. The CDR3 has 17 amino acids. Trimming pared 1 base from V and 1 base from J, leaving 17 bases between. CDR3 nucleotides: TGTGCCAGCAGCTTGATGGGTCAGGGAGGGTCGAACACTGAAGCTTTCTTT. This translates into CASSLMGQGGSNTEAFF.

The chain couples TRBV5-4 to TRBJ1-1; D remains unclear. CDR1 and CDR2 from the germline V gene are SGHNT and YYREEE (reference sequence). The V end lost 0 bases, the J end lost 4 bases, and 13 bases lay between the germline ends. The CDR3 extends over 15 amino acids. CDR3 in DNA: TGTGCCAGCAGCTTGGGTGGAGGGCGGGGCACTGAAGCTTTCTTT. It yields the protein CASSLGGGRGTEAFF.

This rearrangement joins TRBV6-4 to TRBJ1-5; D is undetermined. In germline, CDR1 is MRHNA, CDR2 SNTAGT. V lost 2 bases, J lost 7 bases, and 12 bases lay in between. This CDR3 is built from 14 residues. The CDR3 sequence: CASSDGDGQQPQHF. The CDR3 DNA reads TGTGCCAGCAGTGACGGTGACGGTCAGCAGCCCCAGCATTTT.

CDR3 nucleotide sequence: TGTGCCAGCAGTTTCCTAGGGGATATGAACACTGAAGCTTTCTTT. Protein: CASSFLGDMNTEAFF. V usage is TRBV27 and J usage is TRBJ1-1; weak D call: TRBD1 (5 bases). The length of the CDR3 is 15 residues. V gave up 3 bases and J gave up 0 bases, with 11 bases separating them. Germline V gene lookup returns CDR1 MNHEY and CDR2 SMNVEV (reference sequence).

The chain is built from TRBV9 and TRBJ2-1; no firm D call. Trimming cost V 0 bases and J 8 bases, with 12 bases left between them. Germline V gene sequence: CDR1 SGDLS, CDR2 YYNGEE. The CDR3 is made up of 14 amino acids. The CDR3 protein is CASSVAMLVDEQFF. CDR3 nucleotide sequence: TGTGCCAGCAGCGTAGCTATGCTAGTGGATGAGCAGTTCTTC.